The 15 T cell receptor beta chains given below trace back to one sample, sequenced in a study of control samples from healthy donors and cancer patients. Measured with immunoSEQ multiplex PCR; TCRdb has only the in-frame clones, and not every one. The table lists around 170,000 clones, nearly 90% of them singletons. What was sequenced was blood. These receptors originate from a woman aged 50 to 60 in good health.

The rearrangement links TRBV11-2 to TRBJ1-1; 9 bases map to TRBD1. The trim removed 3 bases at V and 6 bases at J, leaving 8 bases unmatched. Per the germline V gene, CDR1 is SGHAT and CDR2 is FQNNGV. The CDR3 is made up of 15 amino acids. The DNA of the CDR3 is TGTGCCAGCAGCTTTACACAGGGGGCCGGGGCTGAAGCTTTCTTT. Residues: CASSFTQGAGAEAFF.

This rearrangement joins TRBV6-4 to TRBJ2-1; weak D call: TRBD2 (6 bases). Trimming shortened V by 4 bases and J by 4 bases, and 11 bases separated the two germline ends. The CDR3 covers 14 residues. Per the germline V gene, CDR1 is MRHNA and CDR2 is SNTAGT. In DNA form, the CDR3 reads TGTGCCAGCAGTGTATTTAGCGGTTACAATGAGCAGTTCTTC. Its translation: CASSVFSGYNEQFF.

This rearrangement joins TRBV6-5 to TRBJ2-1; TRBD2 matches 8 bases. This CDR3 spans 14 amino acids. Germline V CDR1 and CDR2: MNHEY, SVGAGI. Losses at the gene ends were 8 bases for V and 4 bases for J; bases not matched to a gene: 7. CDR3 coding DNA: TGTGCCAGCGTCGAAGCGGGAGATTACAATGAGCAGTTCTTC. It specifies CASVEAGDYNEQFF.

V and J are TRBV28 and TRBJ2-1; D might be TRBD1 or TRBD2, each matching 5 bases. V dropped 2 bases and J dropped 9 bases, with 17 bases sitting between them. This CDR3 is 15 amino acids long. CDR1 and CDR2 from the germline V gene are MDHEN and SYDVKM. The CDR3 DNA follows: TGTGCCAGCAGTTTAAACATCGGGGCCAGTGGTGAGCAGTTCTTC. Protein sequence: CASSLNIGASGEQFF.

The chain carries TRBV7-9 and TRBJ2-1, with a weak D call TRBD2 (6 bases). Per germline, CDR1 SEHNR and CDR2 FQNEAQ (reference sequence). This CDR3 region has 13 residues. The V end lost 3 bases, the J end lost 6 bases, and 9 bases lay between the germline ends. CDR3 loop: CASSLSSGNEQFF. CDR3 in DNA: TGTGCCAGCAGCTTGAGTAGCGGCAATGAGCAGTTCTTC.

CDR3 nucleotides: TGTGCCAGCAGCCCTAGGGACCTCTACAATGAGCAGTTCTTC. It codes for CASSPRDLYNEQFF. The rearrangement joins TRBV5-4 to TRBJ2-1; D is perhaps TRBD1 or TRBD2 (5 bases each). Trimming stripped 4 bases from V and 3 bases from J, with 11 bases between. Germline V lookup: CDR1 SGHNT, CDR2 YYREEE (reference sequence). There are 14 residues in the CDR3. The full variable domain, rest sourced from reference TRBV5-4 and TRBJ2-1, is ETGVTQSPTHLIKTRGQQVTLRCSSQSGHNTVSWYQQALGQGPQFIFQYYREEENGRGNFPPRFSGLQFPNYSSELNVNALELDDSALYLCASSPRDLYNEQFFGPGTRLTVL.

The count of this clone is one. The V and J genes are TRBV28 and TRBJ1-4; D not certain. This CDR3 is 14 amino acids long. The V end lost 3 bases, the J end lost 3 bases, and 8 bases lay between the germline ends. Germline V gene data show CDR1 as MDHEN and CDR2 as SYDVKM. The CDR3 DNA follows: TGTGCCAGCAGTTTGTGGCAGTCTAATGAAAAACTGTTTTTT. Its translation: CASSLWQSNEKLFF.

A few counts support this clone. This chain links TRBV7-2 with TRBJ2-5; D is tentatively TRBD1 or TRBD2 (5 bases each). V dropped 5 bases and J dropped 5 bases, with 24 bases sitting between them. CDR3 length: 17 amino acids. Germline V gene data show CDR1 as SGHTA and CDR2 as FQGNSA. CDR3 DNA sequence: TGTGCCAGCAGCCAAGATACCGGGACCCTCAGAATTGAGACCCAGTACTTC. Translating it yields CASSQDTGTLRIETQYF. The full variable domain, completed using reference TRBV7-2 and TRBJ2-5, is GAGVSQSPSNKVTEKGKDVELRCDPISGHTALYWYRQSLGQGLEFLIYFQGNSAPDKSGLPSDRFSAERTGGSVSTLTIQRTQQEDSAVYLCASSQDTGTLRIETQYFGPGTRLLVL.

The J gene is TRBJ2-7, the V gene TRBV9; no firm D call. CDR1 SGDLS and CDR2 YYNGEE come from the germline V gene. V shed 7 bases and J shed 2 bases, with 13 bases lying between them. The CDR3 totals 13 residues. The CDR3 is CASPPPNTYEQYF. Written as DNA, the CDR3 is TGTGCCAGCCCGCCCCCAAACACCTACGAGCAGTACTTC.

This clone was seen only once. This chain links TRBV7-3 with TRBJ2-5; possibly TRBD1 for D (6 bases). Germline assignment: CDR1 SGHTA and CDR2 FQGTGA. The V end lost 5 bases, the J end lost 3 bases, and 10 bases lay between the germline ends. The CDR3 is 13 residues long. The CDR3 DNA reads TGTGCCAGCAGCGCCAACAGGGAAGAGACCCAGTACTTC. It codes for CASSANREETQYF.

This clone came up once. V is TRBV27 and J is TRBJ2-7; 14 nucleotides agree with TRBD2. Germline CDR1 and CDR2: MNHEY and SMNVEV (reference sequence). This CDR3 has 19 amino acids. V shed 4 bases and J 3 bases; nucleotides not matched to a gene: 14. The CDR3 loop reads CASSSRSRLAGGPRYEQYF. DNA of the CDR3: TGTGCCAGCAGTTCACGTTCTAGACTAGCGGGAGGGCCCCGCTACGAGCAGTACTTC.

The chain is built from TRBV5-1 and TRBJ2-6, with TRBD1 matching over 8 bases. V dropped 4 bases and J dropped 4; count of bases not matched to a gene: 10. CDR1 SGHRS and CDR2 YFSETQ come from the germline V gene. The CDR3 has 17 residues. The CDR3 region has the DNA TGCGCCAGCAGCCAGGGGGCTTCCCTTATAGGGGCCAACGTCCTGACTTTC. Amino acids: CASSQGASLIGANVLTF.

This rearrangement joins TRBV28 to TRBJ1-2; D is undetermined. CDR3 size: 12 residues. Germline V gene data show CDR1 as MDHEN and CDR2 as SYDVKM. Trimming stripped 6 bases from V and 5 bases from J, with 10 bases between. This chain's CDR3 is CASRGWGYGYTF. CDR3 nucleotides: TGTGCCAGCAGGGGATGGGGTTATGGCTACACCTTC.

V usage is TRBV6-2 or TRBV6-3 and J usage is TRBJ1-1; no clear D. V shed 5 bases and J shed 4 bases, with 8 bases lying between them. The CDR3 is made up of 12 amino acids. Germline-derived CDR1 and CDR2 are MNHEY and SVGEGT. The DNA for the CDR3 is TGTGCCAGCAGTCTCGTCTCCACTGAAGCTTTCTTT. It codes for CASSLVSTEAFF.

J is TRBJ1-1 and V is TRBV6-5; D is unclear. V gave up 2 bases and J gave up 4 bases, with 17 bases separating them. Germline CDR1 and CDR2: MNHEY and SVGAGI. The CDR3 is 16 residues long. The CDR3 loop is CASSYLLSTGRTEAFF. In DNA, the CDR3 is TGTGCCAGCAGTTACCTCCTCTCGACCGGGCGCACTGAAGCTTTCTTT.